This TCR beta chain was recorded in a study of CD8 T cells in Susac syndrome. The CDR3 sequence is 15 residues long. CDR1 and CDR2 from the germline V gene are LNHNV and YYDKDF (reference sequence). Trimming at V came to 5 bases and at J to 0 bases, leaving 5 bases not matched to a gene. Only a few counts were recorded for this clonotype. CD8+ and CD4+ T cells from blood underwent TCR beta sequencing, which was carried out in a high-throughput format. The multiple sclerosis controls were treatment-naive patients with relapsing-remitting disease that was stable or active. TEMRA cells were enriched by FACS, and CD4+ and CD8+ T cells were negatively isolated. An amount of RNA that ranged from roughly 0.5 to 1 ug was reverse transcribed with random hexamers. An immunoSEQ multiplex PCR generated amplified TCR beta CDR3 products spanning 54 Vbeta and 13 Jbeta. TCRdb processed the immunoSEQ multiplex PCR reads anew with MiXCR; each CDR3 protein has one entry. The sample has about 300,000 distinct CDR3 sequences, roughly 81% seen once.

The chain recombines TRBV15 with TRBJ2-7; 9 bases are a match to TRBD2. The source is a human donor with multiple sclerosis. Sequenced: CD8+ T cells from PBMCs. The CDR3 DNA is TGTGCCACCAGCCCCCGTAGCGGGAGCTCCTACGAGCAGTACTTC. Protein: CATSPRSGSSYEQYF.